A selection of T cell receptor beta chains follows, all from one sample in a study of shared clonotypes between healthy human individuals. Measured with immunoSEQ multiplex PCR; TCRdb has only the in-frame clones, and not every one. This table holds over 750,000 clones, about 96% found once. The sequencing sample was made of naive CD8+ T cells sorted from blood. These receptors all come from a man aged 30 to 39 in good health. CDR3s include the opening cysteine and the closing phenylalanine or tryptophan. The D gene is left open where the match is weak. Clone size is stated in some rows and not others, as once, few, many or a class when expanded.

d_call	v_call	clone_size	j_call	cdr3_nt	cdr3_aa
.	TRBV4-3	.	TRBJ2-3	TGCGCCAGCAGCCACGAGATTAGCACAGATACGCAGTATTTT	CASSHEISTDTQYF
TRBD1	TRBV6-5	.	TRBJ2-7	TGTGCCAGCAGACCCTCGGGACAGGGTGACTACGAGCAGTACTTC	CASRPSGQGDYEQYF
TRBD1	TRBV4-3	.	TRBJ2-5	TGCGCCAGCAGCCAAGATCTGGGACAGGGGGCGCGAGAGACCCAGTACTTC	CASSQDLGQGARETQYF
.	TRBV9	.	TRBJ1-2	TGTGCCAGCAGCACTCAGGGTGTATTTGGAGAGGACTTTCTCTATGGCTACACCTTC	CASSTQGVFGEDFLYGYTF
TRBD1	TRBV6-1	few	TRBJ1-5	TGTGCCAGCAAGAACAGGGGAGGCAATCAGCCCCAGCATTTT	CASKNRGGNQPQHF
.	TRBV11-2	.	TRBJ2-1	TGTGCCAGCAGTGTAGAGGCGAGCTCCTACAATGAGCAGTTCTTC	CASSVEASSYNEQFF
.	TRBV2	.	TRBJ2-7	TGTGCCAGCAGTCCCCCTTACCCCGAGCAGTACTTC	CASSPPYPEQYF
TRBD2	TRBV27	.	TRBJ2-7	TGTGCCAGCAGCCCGACTAGCGGGGGATACGAGCAGTACTTC	CASSPTSGGYEQYF
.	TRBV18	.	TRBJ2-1	TGTGCCAGCTCACTGGACGGACCGAGTCCCTCCTACAATGAGCAGTTCTTC	CASSLDGPSPSYNEQFF
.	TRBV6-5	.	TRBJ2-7	TGTGCCAGCAGCCCCGTAGGGGCGTTCTACGAGCAGTACTTC	CASSPVGAFYEQYF
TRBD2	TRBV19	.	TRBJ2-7	TGTGCCAGTAGTATAACAGCGGGAGGCTACGAGCAGTACTTC	CASSITAGGYEQYF
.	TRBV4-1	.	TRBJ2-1	TGCGCCAGCAGCCAAGTGCGCCTCAGGGAAGCCTCCTACAATGAGCAGTTCTTC	CASSQVRLREASYNEQFF
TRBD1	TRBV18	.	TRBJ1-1	TGTGCCAGCTCACCCCTCCCGGGACAGGGGCAGGCTGAAGCTTTCTTT	CASSPLPGQGQAEAFF
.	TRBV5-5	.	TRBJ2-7	TGTGCCAGCAGCTTGAGACAGGACTCCTACGAGCAGTACTTC	CASSLRQDSYEQYF
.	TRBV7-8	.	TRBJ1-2	TGTGCCAGCAGCTTAGCGGGGGGCTACACCTTC	CASSLAGGYTF
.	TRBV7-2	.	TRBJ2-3	TGTGCCAGCAGCTTAGCAGGTCCCAAACCCACAGATACGCAGTATTTT	CASSLAGPKPTDTQYF
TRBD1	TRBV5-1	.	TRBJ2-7	TGCGCCAGCAGCTTTACCGTTGACAGGGCATCCTACGAGCAGTACTTC	CASSFTVDRASYEQYF
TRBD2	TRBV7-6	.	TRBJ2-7	TGTGCCAGCAGCTTAGAGACTAGCGGGTCCTACGAGCAGTACTTC	CASSLETSGSYEQYF
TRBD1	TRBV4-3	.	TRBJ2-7	TGCGCCAGCAGCCTTAGGACAGGGGGCTACGAGCAGTACTTC	CASSLRTGGYEQYF
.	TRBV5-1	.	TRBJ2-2	TGCGCCAGCAGCCCCGGGCCGAGGGGGAACACCGGGGAGCTGTTTTTT	CASSPGPRGNTGELFF
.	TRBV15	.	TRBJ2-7	TGTGCCTCCCGAGGGGACTCCTACGAGCAGTACTTC	CASRGDSYEQYF
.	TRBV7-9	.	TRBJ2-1	TGTGCCAGCAGCAACCCCAGCGACAATGAGCAGTTCTTC	CASSNPSDNEQFF
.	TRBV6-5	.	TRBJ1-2	TGTGCCAGCAGCCCGGAGCAGGTGGATTACTATGGCTACACCTTC	CASSPEQVDYYGYTF
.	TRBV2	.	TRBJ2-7	TGTGCCAGCAGTGAAGGTGTGGGCCACGAGCAGTACTTC	CASSEGVGHEQYF
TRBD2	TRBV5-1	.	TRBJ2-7	TGCGCCAGCAGCGTCCGGGCGGGAGGGAACGAGCAGTACTTC	CASSVRAGGNEQYF
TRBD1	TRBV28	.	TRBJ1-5	TGTGCCAGCAGTCAACTCCTGGGGACAGGGGCTAAAGGGCCCCAGCATTTT	CASSQLLGTGAKGPQHF
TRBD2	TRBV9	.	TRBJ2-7	TGTGCCAGCAGCCCAGTCAGCGGGAGTTCCTACGAGCAGTACTTC	CASSPVSGSSYEQYF
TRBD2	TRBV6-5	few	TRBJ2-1	TGTGCCAGCAGTTACCTAGCGGGAGGGCCGGATGAGCAGTTCTTC	CASSYLAGGPDEQFF
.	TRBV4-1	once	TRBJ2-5	TGCGCCAGCAGCCAAGAACGGGCTTTCCAAGAGACCCAGTACTTC	CASSQERAFQETQYF
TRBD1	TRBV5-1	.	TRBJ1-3	TGCGCCAGCACAGCGACAGGGGGTGCTGGAAACACCATATATTTT	CASTATGGAGNTIYF